The 13 T cell receptor beta chains listed next were all sequenced from one sample in a study of CD8+ T cells in alopecia areata. Stated treatment: oral pan-JAK inhibitor, 5-10 mg twice daily. RNA was isolated and reverse transcribed to cDNA, the sequencing template. Generated by immunoSEQ multiplex PCR, the TCRdb table keeps only in-frame clones and is missing some. Of around 140,000 clones in the sample, around 86% were seen once. The sample here was CD8+ T cells sorted from blood, taken at week 4, from a patient treated with tofacitinib. These receptors all stem from a human donor with alopecia areata.

This chain joins TRBV6-5 and TRBJ1-1, with TRBD1 as a possible D gene (6 bases). The V end was cut by 0 bases, the J end by 6 bases, with 11 bases between. Germline CDR1 and CDR2: MNHEY and SVGAGI. This CDR3 spans 14 amino acids. The CDR3 here is CASSYSIEGAEAFF. CDR3 in DNA: TGTGCCAGCAGTTACTCGATCGAGGGGGCTGAAGCTTTCTTT.

V usage is TRBV9 and J usage is TRBJ2-4; D is undetermined. CDR3 length: 17 amino acids. Trimming stripped 3 bases from V and 3 bases from J, with 19 bases between. CDR1 is SGDLS and CDR2 is YYNGEE in the germline V gene. Here the CDR3 reads CASSAHPEMDGKNIQYF. The CDR3 coding sequence is TGTGCCAGCAGCGCCCACCCAGAGATGGATGGCAAAAACATTCAGTACTTC. Full variable domain (remainder filled in from reference TRBV9 and TRBJ2-4): DSGVTQTPKHLITATGQRVTLRCSPRSGDLSVYWYQQSLDQGLQFLIQYYNGEERAKGNILERFSAQQFPDLHSELNLSSLELGDSALYFCASSAHPEMDGKNIQYFGAGTRLSVL.

This rearrangement joins TRBV29-1 to TRBJ2-1; D is perhaps TRBD1 (6 bases). The CDR3 has 12 residues. Trimming took off 7 bases at V and 8 bases at J, with 15 bases between the two ends. Germline V CDR1 and CDR2: SQVTM, ANQGSEA. CDR3 sequence reads: CSAFRDRHEQFF. The CDR3 DNA sequence: TGCAGCGCCTTCCGTGACAGGCATGAGCAGTTCTTC.

In the case of this clone: One junction end disagrees with the germline gene, perhaps due to a read error. The chain uses TRBV5-1 and TRBJ2-1; D is perhaps TRBD1 or TRBD2 (5 bases each). Germline V gene sequence: CDR1 SGHRS, CDR2 YFSETQ. The CDR3 is 11 residues long. Here the CDR3 reads CASSLAGDRIF. The CDR3 bases are TGCGCCAGCAGCTTGGCCGGGGACCGGATCTTC.

The chain recombines TRBV5-6 with TRBJ1-1; 7 bases line up with TRBD1. V lost 0 bases to trimming and J lost 1 base; unmatched junction nucleotides: 3. CDR3 length: 15 amino acids. Germline V CDR1 and CDR2: SGHDT, YYEEEE. CDR3 in DNA: TGTGCCAGCAGCTTGGCTGGGACAGCGAACACTGAAGCTTTCTTT. As protein: CASSLAGTANTEAFF.

The chain links TRBV29-1 to TRBJ1-3; D is unclear. V was shortened by 4 bases and J by 0 bases, with 10 bases between the two germline ends. The germline CDR1 and CDR2 sequences are SQVTM and ANQGSEA. The length of the CDR3 is 14 residues. The CDR3 nucleotides are TGCAGCGTTGTGTATGGGGACTCTGGAAACACCATATATTTT. It yields the protein CSVVYGDSGNTIYF. The complete variable domain, with remaining parts taken from reference TRBV29-1 and TRBJ1-3, reads SAVISQKPSRDICQRGTSLTIQCQVDSQVTMMFWYRQQPGQSLTLIATANQGSEATYESGFVIDKFPISRPNLTFSTLTVSNMSPEDSSIYLCSVVYGDSGNTIYFGEGSWLTVV.

This chain connects TRBV7-9 to TRBJ2-7, with TRBD1 matching 7 bases. CDR3 length: 15 amino acids. Germline CDR1 reads SEHNR; CDR2 reads FQNEAQ (reference sequence). V lost 6 bases to trimming and J lost 3 bases; unmatched junction nucleotides: 11. The CDR3 loop is CASSTGTALVYEQYF. CDR3 in DNA: TGTGCCAGCAGTACCGGGACAGCCTTGGTCTACGAGCAGTACTTC. Supplemented by reference TRBV7-9 and TRBJ2-7, the full variable domain reads DTGVSQNPRHKITKRGQNVTFRCDPISEHNRLYWYRQTLGQGPEFLTYFQNEAQLEKSRLLSDRFSAERPKGSFSTLEIQRTEQGDSAMYLCASSTGTALVYEQYFGPGTRLTVT.

This clone was counted a few times. The chain has TRBV6-1 and TRBJ2-1, with unresolved D. The CDR3 consists of 15 residues. The V end was cut by 7 bases, the J end by 5 bases, with 18 bases between. Germline V lookup: CDR1 MNHNS, CDR2 SASEGT. CDR3 protein: CASNIRPASHNEQFF. CDR3 sequence (DNA): TGTGCCAGCAACATTCGGCCAGCGAGTCACAATGAGCAGTTCTTC.

V and J are TRBV29-1 and TRBJ2-7, with D perhaps matching TRBD2 (5 bases). CDR3 length equals 12 residues. Per germline, CDR1 SQVTM and CDR2 ANQGSEA. Trimming shortened V by 6 bases and J by 2 bases, and 11 bases separated the two germline ends. The CDR3 DNA reads as TGCAGCGTGAAGACGGGGACCTACGAGCAGTACTTC. Translated: CSVKTGTYEQYF.

J is TRBJ1-6 and V is TRBV10-3, with TRBD1 matching 7 bases. Germline CDR1 and CDR2: ENHRY and SYGVKD. CDR3 length equals 13 residues. The ends lost 9 bases at V and 10 bases at J; junction bases unmatched: 9. CDR3 loop: CAIGQEVNSPLHF. CDR3 sequence (DNA): TGTGCCATTGGACAGGAGGTAAACTCACCCCTCCACTTT.

V is TRBV5-1 and J is TRBJ2-7; tentatively, D is TRBD1 or TRBD2 (5 bases each). The V gene lost 0 bases and the J gene lost 2 bases, with 9 bases spanning the gap. The CDR3 contains 14 residues. Germline V CDR1 and CDR2: SGHRS, YFSETQ. In DNA form, the CDR3 reads TGCGCCAGCAGCTTGGGGGACGGGCCCTACGAGCAGTACTTC. Residues: CASSLGDGPYEQYF.

CDR3 loop: CSVEWLAGGSENEQFF. The CDR3 bases are TGCAGCGTTGAGTGGCTAGCGGGAGGGTCGGAAAATGAGCAGTTCTTC. The chain employs TRBV29-1 and TRBJ2-1; TRBD2 aligns across 12 bases. The CDR3 runs to 16 residues. CDR1 and CDR2 from the germline V gene are SQVTM and ANQGSEA. V was pared by 3 bases and J by 7 bases, with 10 bases of the junction left unmatched.

The chain links TRBV5-1 to TRBJ2-7; 7 nucleotides match TRBD1. Germline V CDR1 and CDR2: SGHRS, YFSETQ. The CDR3 has 14 residues. The V gene end was trimmed by 4 bases and the J gene end by 3 bases; junction bases not matched to a gene: 7. The DNA of the CDR3 is TGCGCCAGCAGCATTAGAGGGACAGTCTACGAGCAGTACTTC. It encodes CASSIRGTVYEQYF.